One sample yielded the 11 T cell receptor beta chains listed below, sequenced in a study of shared clonotypes between healthy human individuals. Method: immunoSEQ multiplex PCR; TCRdb's copy keeps in-frame clones and lacks some. The sample lists some 2,000,000 clones, approximately 96% occurring once. Material for sequencing was naive CD4+ T cells sorted from blood. Subset specified: CD45RA+ positively selected. The receptors derive from a man aged 18 to 29 in good health.

This chain uses TRBV30 with TRBJ2-1; TRBD1 might be the D (5 bases). V dropped 0 bases and J dropped 3 bases, with 12 bases sitting between them. CDR3 length: 15 amino acids. Germline-derived CDR1 and CDR2 are GTSNPN and SVGIG (reference sequence). The CDR3 coding sequence is TGTGCCTGGAGTGTAAGGGGCGGTAACTACAATGAGCAGTTCTTC. Translating it yields CAWSVRGGNYNEQFF.

The rearrangement links TRBV6-1 to TRBJ2-3; D may correspond to TRBD1 or TRBD2 (5 bases each). The CDR3 consists of 18 residues. Germline CDR1 and CDR2: MNHNS and SASEGT. The V end lost 0 bases, the J end lost 7 bases, and 23 bases lay between the germline ends. CDR3 sequence reads: CASSEALGAQGLKNTQYF. The CDR3 nucleotides are TGTGCCAGCAGTGAAGCGCTCGGGGCGCAAGGGCTAAAGAATACGCAGTATTTT.

The chain carries TRBV18 and TRBJ2-2, with D unresolved. Per the germline V gene, CDR1 is KGHSH and CDR2 is LQKENI. V was pared by 5 bases and J by 5 bases, with 9 bases between. The CDR3 runs 13 residues. The CDR3 DNA reads as TGTGCCAGCTCAATCCAGACTACCGGGGAGCTGTTTTTT. Its translation: CASSIQTTGELFF.

A few counts support this clone. The J gene is TRBJ2-7, the V gene TRBV2; D could derive from TRBD1 or TRBD2 (5 bases each). Trimming cost V 5 bases and J 5 bases, with 16 bases left between them. Germline assignment: CDR1 SNHLY and CDR2 FYNNEI. The CDR3 length is 14 residues. CDR3 in DNA: TGTGCCAGCAGTCGGGTACTAGGGGCTCACGAGCAGTACTTC. Encoded protein: CASSRVLGAHEQYF.

This chain connects TRBV2 to TRBJ2-7; no clear D. This CDR3 has 12 amino acids. V was cut by 6 bases and J by 6 bases, with 12 bases left in between. Germline assignment: CDR1 SNHLY and CDR2 FYNNEI. The CDR3 sequence is CASSRLGSEQYF. The CDR3 nucleotides read TGTGCCAGCAGCAGGTTAGGATCCGAGCAGTACTTC. Variable domain in full (rest from reference TRBV2 and TRBJ2-7): EPEVTQTPSHQVTQMGQEVILRCVPISNHLYFYWYRQILGQKVEFLVSFYNNEISEKSEIFDDQFSVERPDGSNFTLKIRSTKLEDSAMYFCASSRLGSEQYFGPGTRLTVT.

This clone appeared a single time. J is TRBJ2-3 and V is TRBV11-2; no firm D call. The germline V gene has CDR1 SGHAT and CDR2 FQNNGV. The ends were cut back, 5 bases at V and 0 bases at J, with 12 bases in the middle. The CDR3 extends over 15 amino acids. The CDR3 loop reads CASSQFLGSTDTQYF. The CDR3 DNA follows: TGTGCCAGCAGCCAATTCCTGGGGAGCACAGATACGCAGTATTTT.

In DNA form, the CDR3 reads TGTGCCAGTAGTATAACAGGGGCTGAGACCGGGGAGCTGTTTTTT. Translating it yields CASSITGAETGELFF. The chain joins TRBV19 to TRBJ2-2; 7 nucleotides line up with TRBD1. The CDR3 consists of 15 residues. The germline V gene has CDR1 LNHDA and CDR2 SQIVND (reference sequence). Trimming took 2 bases from V and 5 from J; bases not matched to a gene: 5.

The genes are TRBV5-1 and TRBJ2-5; no clear D gene. This CDR3 region has 15 residues. V was shortened by 4 bases and J by 5 bases, with 18 bases between the two germline ends. Germline values: CDR1 SGHRS, CDR2 YFSETQ. The CDR3, as DNA: TGCGCCAGCAGCCTCTATCTGGATTTTGAGGAGACCCAGTACTTC. This sequence encodes CASSLYLDFEETQYF.

The chain recombines TRBV19 with TRBJ1-2, with 8 bases fitting TRBD1. J lost 3 bases, V lost 6 bases, and 3 bases had no gene match. The CDR3 length is 13 residues. Germline CDR1 and CDR2: LNHDA and SQIVND (reference sequence). CDR3 protein: CASRSQGDYGYTF. In DNA form, the CDR3 reads TGTGCCAGTAGATCACAGGGGGACTATGGCTACACCTTC.

The chain uses TRBV28 and TRBJ1-2; 9 bases fit TRBD1. CDR1 and CDR2 from the germline V gene are MDHEN and SYDVKM. The CDR3 is 14 amino acids. J gave up 8 bases and V 0 bases, and 4 bases lay outside the gene matches. The CDR3 region has the DNA TGTGCCAGCAGTTTATGGGGGACAGGGAGAGGCTACACCTTC. Amino acids: CASSLWGTGRGYTF.

The rearrangement links TRBV5-1 to TRBJ2-7, with D possibly being TRBD1 (6 bases). The CDR3 has 16 residues. Germline lookup yields CDR1 SGHRS and CDR2 YFSETQ. The V end was cut by 4 bases, the J end by 7 bases, with 24 bases between. CDR3 sequence: CASSLGGYRVLDEQYF. The DNA of the CDR3 is TGCGCCAGCAGCCTAGGGGGATATAGGGTTCTGGATGAGCAGTACTTC.